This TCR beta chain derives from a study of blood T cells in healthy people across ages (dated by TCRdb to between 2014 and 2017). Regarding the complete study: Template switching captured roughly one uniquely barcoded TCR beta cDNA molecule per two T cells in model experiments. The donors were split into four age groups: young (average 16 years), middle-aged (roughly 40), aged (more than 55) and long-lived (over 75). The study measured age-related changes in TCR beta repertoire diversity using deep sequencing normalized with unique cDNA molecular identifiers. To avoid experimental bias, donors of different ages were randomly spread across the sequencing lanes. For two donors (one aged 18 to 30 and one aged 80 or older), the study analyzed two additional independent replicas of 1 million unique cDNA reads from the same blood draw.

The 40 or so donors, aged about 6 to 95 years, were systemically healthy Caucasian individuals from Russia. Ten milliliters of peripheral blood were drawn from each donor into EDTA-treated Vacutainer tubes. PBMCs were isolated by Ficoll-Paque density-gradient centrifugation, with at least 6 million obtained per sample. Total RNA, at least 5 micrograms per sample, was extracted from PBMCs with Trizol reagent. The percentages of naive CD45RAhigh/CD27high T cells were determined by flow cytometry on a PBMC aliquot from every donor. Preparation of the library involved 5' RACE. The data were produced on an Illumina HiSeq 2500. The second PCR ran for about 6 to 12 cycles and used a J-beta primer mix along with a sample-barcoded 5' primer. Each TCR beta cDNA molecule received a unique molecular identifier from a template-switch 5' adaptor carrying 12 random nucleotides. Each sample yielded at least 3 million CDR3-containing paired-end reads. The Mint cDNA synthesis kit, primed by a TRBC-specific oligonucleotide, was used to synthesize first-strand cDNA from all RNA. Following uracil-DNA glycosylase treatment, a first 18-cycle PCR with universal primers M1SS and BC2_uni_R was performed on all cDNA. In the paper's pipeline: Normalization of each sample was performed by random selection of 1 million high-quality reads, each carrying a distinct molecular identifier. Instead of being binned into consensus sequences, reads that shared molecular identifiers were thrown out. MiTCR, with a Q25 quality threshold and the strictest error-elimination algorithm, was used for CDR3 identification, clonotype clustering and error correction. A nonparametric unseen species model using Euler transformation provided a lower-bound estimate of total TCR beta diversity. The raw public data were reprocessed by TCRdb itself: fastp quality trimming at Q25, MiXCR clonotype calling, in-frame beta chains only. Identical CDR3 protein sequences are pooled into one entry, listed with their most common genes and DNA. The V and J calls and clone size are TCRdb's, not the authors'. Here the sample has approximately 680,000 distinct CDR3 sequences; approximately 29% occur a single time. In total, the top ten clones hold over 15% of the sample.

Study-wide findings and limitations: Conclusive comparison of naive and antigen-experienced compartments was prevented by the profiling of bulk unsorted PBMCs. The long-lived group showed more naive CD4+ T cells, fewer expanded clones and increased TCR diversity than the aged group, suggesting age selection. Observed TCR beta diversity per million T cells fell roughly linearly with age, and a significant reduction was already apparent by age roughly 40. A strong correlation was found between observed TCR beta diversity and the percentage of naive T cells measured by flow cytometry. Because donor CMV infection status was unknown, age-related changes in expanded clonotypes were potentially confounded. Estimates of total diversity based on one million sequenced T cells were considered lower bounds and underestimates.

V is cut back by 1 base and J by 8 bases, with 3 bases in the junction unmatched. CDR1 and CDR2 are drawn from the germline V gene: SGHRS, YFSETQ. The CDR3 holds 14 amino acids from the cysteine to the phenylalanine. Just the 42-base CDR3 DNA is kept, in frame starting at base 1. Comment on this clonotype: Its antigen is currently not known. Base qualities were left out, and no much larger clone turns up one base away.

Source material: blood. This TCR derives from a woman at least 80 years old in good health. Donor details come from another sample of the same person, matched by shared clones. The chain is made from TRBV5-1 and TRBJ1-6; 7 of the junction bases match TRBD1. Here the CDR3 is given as CASSLNRGDSPLHF. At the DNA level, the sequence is TGCGCCAGCAGCTTGAACAGGGGTGATTCACCCCTCCACTTT. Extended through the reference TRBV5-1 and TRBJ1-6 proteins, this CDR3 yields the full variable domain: KAGVTQTPRYLIKTRGQQVTLSCSPISGHRSVSWYQQTPGQGLQFLFEYFSETQRNKGNFPGRFSGRQFSNSRSEMNVSTLELGDSALYLCASSLNRGDSPLHFGNGTRLTVT.